This TCR beta chain is from a study of T cells in Graves' hyperthyroidism and ophthalmopathy. This CDR3 is built from 15 residues. V was clipped by 8 bases and J by 0 bases; unmatched bases: 4. Germline CDR1 is MNHNS and CDR2 is SASEGT. Regarding the study as a whole: In validation, the model predicted ophthalmopathy. These predictions came a median about 6.5 months before onset.

Turning to this clonotype: Its antigen is unidentified. A read error may be the cause here, since a much bigger clone is one base away.

Newly diagnosed hyperthyroidism, duration under 2 months, in patients aged 18 to 65. Lactation, pregnancy, other autoimmune disease or uncontrolled infection excluded patients. Ahead of any ophthalmopathy symptoms, the blood sample was obtained at the first diagnosis of hyperthyroidism. Amplification of TCR beta CDR3 regions used RNA as the template. The HTBI primer set served for first-round RT-PCR of the TCR CDR3. TCRdb itself ran the multiplex PCR reads through MiXCR, one entry per CDR3 protein. The table shows fewer than 500,000 distinct CDR3 sequences, with about 14% occurring only once. The sequenced material came from blood. This receptor was obtained from a man aged 30 to 45 with Graves' hyperthyroidism that later progressed to Graves' ophthalmopathy. The chain couples TRBV6-1 to TRBJ2-6; 7 positions agree with TRBD1. The CDR3 DNA is TGTGCCAGCGAGACAGGGAGCTCTGGGGCCAACGTCCTGACTTTC. Its protein product is CASETGSSGANVLTF.